These 20 T cell receptor beta chains originate from one sample sequenced in a study of T cell responses to AZD1222 COVID-19 vaccine. Data came from immunoSEQ multiplex PCR; TCRdb stores just in-frame clones and leaves some out. The sample yields 120,000 to 150,000 clones, around 83% seen once. The sequences come from peripheral blood, collected 28 days after the second AZD1222 dose. Receptors originate from an adult who received the AZD1222 COVID-19 vaccine.

This chain uses TRBV19 with TRBJ1-1; D is unclear. The germline V and J ends were trimmed by 3 bases and 1 base, with 6 bases remaining between them. This CDR3 comprises 13 residues. Per the germline V gene, CDR1 is LNHDA and CDR2 is SQIVND (reference sequence). In DNA form, the CDR3 reads TGTGCCAGTAGTATTACACCGAACACTGAAGCTTTCTTT. This sequence encodes CASSITPNTEAFF.

The chain recombines TRBV6-5 with TRBJ2-2; D is unclear. This CDR3 comprises 15 residues. The V and J ends lost 7 bases and 4 bases respectively, with 16 bases between them. Per the germline V gene, CDR1 is MNHEY and CDR2 is SVGAGI. CDR3 protein: CASNSPKTGTGELFF. The CDR3, as DNA: TGTGCCAGCAACTCCCCAAAGACGGGCACCGGGGAGCTGTTTTTT.

The chain recombines TRBV28 with TRBJ1-2; weak D call: TRBD1 (6 bases). CDR3 length: 13 residues. With 8 bases removed from V and 6 bases from J, the gap between germline ends came to 16 bases. Germline V gives CDR1 MDHEN, CDR2 SYDVKM. CDR3 DNA: TGTGCCAGCTACCCGATCCAGGGGAATGGCTACACCTTC. Its translation is CASYPIQGNGYTF.

The chain joins TRBV5-6 to TRBJ1-5; no clear D gene. The CDR3 totals 18 residues. The V end was cut by 1 base, the J end by 0 bases, with 17 bases between. The germline V gene has CDR1 SGHDT and CDR2 YYEEEE. This chain's CDR3 is CASSLSYMRKHSNQPQHF. CDR3 DNA: TGTGCCAGCAGCTTGTCGTACATGAGGAAGCATAGCAATCAGCCCCAGCATTTT.

V usage is TRBV19 and J usage is TRBJ2-1; maybe TRBD2 (5 bases). V lost 3 bases and J 4 bases, leaving 13 bases between the germline ends. CDR1 and CDR2 (germline): LNHDA, SQIVND (reference sequence). CDR3 length: 15 residues. The CDR3 DNA reads TGTGCCAGTAGTATCCAGTCTGAGGGTTACAATGAGCAGTTCTTC. Translated: CASSIQSEGYNEQFF.

The chain links TRBV7-2 to TRBJ1-5; no reliable D call. Germline values: CDR1 SGHTA, CDR2 FQGNSA. Trimming took off 3 bases at V and 2 bases at J, with 11 bases between the two ends. The CDR3 extends over 15 amino acids. CDR3 loop: CASSFLASGNQPQHF. CDR3 nucleotide sequence: TGTGCCAGCAGCTTCTTGGCATCTGGCAATCAGCCCCAGCATTTT. Using reference TRBV7-2 and TRBJ1-5 for the parts outside the CDR3, the full variable domain is GAGVSQSPSNKVTEKGKDVELRCDPISGHTALYWYRQSLGQGLEFLIYFQGNSAPDKSGLPSDRFSAERTGGSVSTLTIQRTQQEDSAVYLCASSFLASGNQPQHFGDGTRLSIL.

V is TRBV6-5 and J is TRBJ1-5; D is undetermined. Trimming removed 7 bases from V and 3 bases from J, with 16 bases in between. This CDR3 comprises 15 residues. CDR1 and CDR2 from the germline V gene are MNHEY and SVGAGI. The CDR3 nucleotides read TGTGCCAGCATCTTTGACGGGGAAGACAATCAGCCCCAGCATTTT. Translated: CASIFDGEDNQPQHF.

The rearrangement links TRBV24-1 to TRBJ2-1, with D perhaps matching TRBD2 (5 bases). The V end lost 6 bases, the J end lost 7 bases, and 18 bases lay between the germline ends. The CDR3 runs to 15 residues. Per germline, CDR1 KGHDR and CDR2 SFDVKD. CDR3 sequence reads: CATSIGSAYDNEQFF. The CDR3 DNA reads as TGTGCCACCAGTATCGGTAGCGCATACGATAATGAGCAGTTCTTC.

Points on this clone: Additional DNA sequences in this sample encode the identical CDR3. This chain joins TRBV9 and TRBJ2-7; D not certain. CDR1 is SGDLS and CDR2 is YYNGEE in the germline V gene. The CDR3 has 12 residues. Trimming took 0 bases from V and 3 from J, leaving 4 bases between them. Written as DNA, the CDR3 is TGTGCCAGCAGCGTAGGCGGCTACGAGCAGTACTTC. This sequence encodes CASSVGGYEQYF.

The gene calls are TRBV6-5 and TRBJ2-2, with D hard to call. Trimming cost V 4 bases and J 8 bases, with 8 bases left between them. This CDR3 is 12 amino acids long. Germline loops: CDR1 MNHEY, CDR2 SVGAGI. Here the CDR3 reads CASSFPSGELFF. The CDR3 nucleotides read TGTGCCAGCAGTTTCCCATCTGGGGAGCTGTTTTTT.

The rearrangement joins TRBV19 to TRBJ2-6; 7 nucleotides match TRBD1. Germline V gene sequence: CDR1 LNHDA, CDR2 SQIVND (reference sequence). This CDR3 has 18 amino acids. V was pared by 3 bases and J by 4 bases, with 12 bases of the junction left unmatched. Here the CDR3 reads CASSIPGQPSVGANVLTF. The CDR3 DNA sequence: TGTGCCAGTAGTATCCCGGGACAGCCCTCGGTCGGGGCCAACGTCCTGACTTTC.

This chain joins TRBV3-1 (or the pseudogene TRBV3-2) and TRBJ2-1, with D tentatively TRBD2 (6 bases). The V gene lost 4 bases and the J gene lost 16 bases, with 20 bases spanning the gap. Germline CDR1 reads LGHDT; CDR2 reads YNNKEL (reference sequence). This CDR3 has 13 residues. In DNA, the CDR3 is TGTGCCAGCAGCCCGAGGGGAGGCTCATCAGTTTTCTTC. This codes for CASSPRGGSSVFF.

This clone has only one observation. The J gene is TRBJ2-7, the V gene TRBV5-1; D might be TRBD2 (5 bases). CDR3 length equals 14 residues. Trimming removed 7 bases from V and 5 bases from J, with 19 bases in between. Germline CDR1 is SGHRS and CDR2 is YFSETQ. CDR3 loop: CASARDNRRDEQYF. The DNA of the CDR3 is TGCGCCAGCGCCCGAGACAACCGGCGGGACGAGCAGTACTTC.

This chain connects TRBV10-3 to TRBJ2-1, with D unresolved. V was cut by 6 bases and J by 10 bases, with 10 bases left in between. This CDR3 has 11 amino acids. Germline V lookup: CDR1 ENHRY, CDR2 SYGVKD. CDR3 sequence: CAISPGPEQFF. The CDR3 bases are TGTGCCATCAGCCCGGGCCCCGAGCAGTTCTTC.

The J gene is TRBJ2-5, the V gene TRBV10-3; D gene uncertain. CDR1 and CDR2 from the germline V gene are ENHRY and SYGVKD. The V end lost 4 bases, the J end lost 3 bases, and 9 bases lay between the germline ends. CDR3 length: 13 residues. The CDR3 DNA reads TGTGCCATCAGTGTTGGCAGAGAAGAGACCCAGTACTTC. Translation: CAISVGREETQYF.

The chain carries TRBV11-2 and TRBJ2-5; 9 bases match TRBD1. The V gene's germline CDR1 is SGHAT and CDR2 FQNNGV. The CDR3 consists of 18 residues. Germline trimming cut 5 bases from V and 11 bases from J; bases unmatched to any gene: 24. The CDR3 reads CASSIERNLGGTGLSQYF. Written as DNA, the CDR3 is TGTGCCAGCAGCATCGAAAGAAATTTAGGGGGGACAGGGCTTTCTCAGTACTTC.

V gene TRBV19 combines with J gene TRBJ2-1; TRBD1 aligns across 8 bases. The CDR3 loop spans 17 amino acids. The junction had 12 bases not matched to a gene; V was cut back by 5 bases and J by 3 bases. CDR1 LNHDA and CDR2 SQIVND come from the germline V gene (reference sequence). The CDR3, as DNA: TGTGCCAGTAGTGAAAATGCAGGGGGCCGTCACTACAATGAGCAGTTCTTC. It is translated as CASSENAGGRHYNEQFF.

The chain uses TRBV5-4 and TRBJ1-6, with D possibly being TRBD1 (5 bases). Germline CDR1 is SGHNT and CDR2 is YYREEE (reference sequence). This CDR3 has 14 amino acids. Trimming removed 5 bases at V and 6 bases at J, with 12 bases between. CDR3 residues: CASRSRDRNSPLHF. In DNA, the CDR3 is TGTGCCAGCAGGAGCCGGGACCGTAATTCACCCCTCCACTTT.

With regard to this clone: The sample holds other DNA sequences that translate to the same CDR3. The genes are TRBV28 and TRBJ2-7; D not certain. Trimming pared 5 bases from V and 3 bases from J, leaving 5 bases between. The CDR3 has 11 amino acids. Germline CDR1 and CDR2: MDHEN and SYDVKM. The DNA of the CDR3 is TGTGCCAGCAGTGTCAGCTACGAGCAGTACTTC. It encodes CASSVSYEQYF.

The CDR3 region has the DNA TGTGCCAGCAGCGGAGGGAGGGGGACTGCTGATGGCTACACCTTC. Translating it yields CASSGGRGTADGYTF. V usage is TRBV9 and J usage is TRBJ1-2; the D gene is possibly TRBD1 (6 bases). Trimming took 3 bases from V and 6 from J, leaving 18 bases between them. This CDR3 has 15 residues. Germline-derived CDR1 and CDR2 are SGDLS and YYNGEE.